Listed below are T cell receptor beta chains from one sample, sequenced in a study of long-term antiretroviral therapy in people with HIV. Only in-frame clones appear in the TCRdb table, and some are missing; sequencing was by immunoSEQ multiplex PCR. The table lists 35,000 or so clones, around three quarters of them singletons. The input for sequencing was unsorted PBMCs, taken 2 years after starting antiretroviral therapy. The receptors were gathered from a woman aged 45-60 years with HIV. CDR3s include the opening cysteine and the closing phenylalanine or tryptophan. A D gene is named only where the DNA matches it firmly. Only part of the rows carry a size: once, few, many, or a class if the clone is expanded.

d_call clone_size j_call v_call cdr3_aa cdr3_nt
TRBD1 large TRBJ2-7 TRBV7-9 CASSPRQGYEQYF TGTGCCAGCAGCCCCAGACAGGGCTACGAGCAGTACTTC
TRBD1 . TRBJ1-6 TRBV6-5 CASSPTGDNSPLHF TGTGCCAGCAGTCCGACAGGGGATAATTCACCCCTCCACTTT
. . TRBJ1-1 TRBV19 CASTQYGGGWDTEAFF TGTGCCAGTACCCAATACGGTGGAGGGTGGGACACTGAAGCTTTCTTT
TRBD1 . TRBJ1-1 TRBV2 CASSETGGGEAFF TGTGCCAGCAGTGAGACAGGGGGTGGGGAAGCTTTCTTT
. . TRBJ2-5 TRBV20-1 CSGSIGETQYF TGCAGTGGATCAATCGGGGAGACCCAGTACTTC
. . TRBJ2-7 TRBV6-1 CASSAGTLKGEQYF TGTGCCAGCAGTGCGGGGACCTTGAAGGGCGAGCAGTACTTC
TRBD1 . TRBJ2-3 TRBV5-1 CASGPRQGASTDTQYF TGCGCCAGCGGTCCTCGACAGGGAGCTAGCACAGATACGCAGTATTTT
. . TRBJ2-5 TRBV19 CASSSATIPQETQYF TGTGCCAGTAGCTCGGCGACTATTCCTCAAGAGACCCAGTACTTC
. . TRBJ1-1 TRBV5-6 CASSYAPSGPNTEAFF TGTGCCAGCAGCTACGCTCCCTCGGGGCCGAACACTGAAGCTTTCTTT
. few TRBJ1-1 TRBV14 CASSQGVIGQGKTFF TGTGCCAGCAGCCAAGGGGTTATAGGTCAGGGGAAGACTTTCTTT
TRBD1 . TRBJ2-1 TRBV9 CASSPTGQGANEQFF TGTGCCAGCAGCCCCACGGGACAGGGGGCTAATGAGCAGTTCTTC